The present TCR beta chain was sequenced within a study of T-cell memory formation after mild COVID-19. Germline loops: CDR1 SGHKS, CDR2 YYEKEE (reference sequence). The germline V and J ends were trimmed by 5 bases and 3 bases, with 12 bases remaining between them. This CDR3 has 13 residues. Each CDR3 protein gets one entry after TCRdb re-called the 5' RACE reads with MiXCR. The table shows 350,000 to 450,000 distinct CDR3 sequences, with under 30% occurring only once. This clonotype was counted at least ten times. The receptor comes from an adult woman who had mild COVID-19 (a few samples of this study predate the infection). Cell type and time point are not known. The V and J genes are TRBV5-5 and TRBJ2-7; D is unresolved. Sequencing was carried out using PBMCs or a T cell subset sorted from them (not recorded which). DNA of the CDR3: TGTGCCAGCAGTTTTTCGAACAGCTACGAGCAGTACTTC. This gives the protein CASSFSNSYEQYF.